The text below deals with one T cell receptor (beta chain). Its antigen is undetermined. Each TRB cDNA library was prepared by 5' RACE (with UMI labels). TCRdb reanalyzed the 5' RACE reads and collapses them to one entry per CDR3 protein, without DNA. This listing includes about 48,000 distinct CDR3 sequences. The data originate from a study of CXCR3-negative and CXCR3-positive naive CD8 T cells. Overall study: Collectively, the libraries yielded 140 million or so TRB reads in total, at about 1.5 +/- 0.3 million per library.

Germline CDR1 reads SQVTM; CDR2 reads ANQGSEA. This CDR3 spans 13 amino acids. Findings and caveats of the study: For naive cells, CXCR3-negative and CXCR3-positive subsets had similar TRBV-TRBJ usage; for memory cells, usage differed. Comparably high diversity was seen in both naive subsets, and much lower diversity in memory CD8+ cells.

Sequencing was done on a sample of memory CD8+ T cells from blood. This chain links TRBV29-1 with TRBJ2-1. This sequence originates from a human donor in good health. Some clones in this sample may be carry-over from other donors' samples. CDR3 region: CSVDMGSYNEQFF.